This T cell receptor beta chain was captured by sequencing in a study of lymphopenia after photon versus proton radiotherapy. Study-wide points: A bigger post-nadir fall in TCR diversity correlated inversely with survival time in deceased patients. After lymphocyte nadir, photon-treated repertoires showed oligoclonal expansion, especially CD8+ Temra. Relative stability marked proton patients; photon patients lost diversity and naive cells.

Clones were sequenced by immunoSEQ multiplex PCR, and TCRdb holds only the in-frame ones, with some missing. This sample has about 68,000 clones, with approximately 91% found just once. This CDR3 contains 13 residues. The germline CDR1 and CDR2 sequences are SGHVS and FNYEAQ. Trimming shortened V by 0 bases and J by 4 bases, and 5 bases separated the two germline ends. In the case of this clone: Its antigen remains unknown.

This sequence was found in a woman in her 70s with pancreatic cancer. The sample in question was peripheral blood, obtained from a patient treated with photon-based radiotherapy. The rearrangement uses TRBV7-6 and TRBJ2-3; D is uncertain. CDR3: CASSLARSDTQYF. As DNA, the CDR3 is TGTGCCAGCAGCTTAGCAAGGTCAGATACGCAGTATTTT. The full variable domain, in which reference TRBV7-6 and TRBJ2-3 provide the parts outside the CDR3, is GAGVSQSPRYKVTKRGQDVALRCDPISGHVSLYWYRQALGQGPEFLTYFNYEAQQDKSGLPNDRFSAERPEGSISTLTIQRTEQRDSAMYRCASSLARSDTQYFGPGTRLTVL.